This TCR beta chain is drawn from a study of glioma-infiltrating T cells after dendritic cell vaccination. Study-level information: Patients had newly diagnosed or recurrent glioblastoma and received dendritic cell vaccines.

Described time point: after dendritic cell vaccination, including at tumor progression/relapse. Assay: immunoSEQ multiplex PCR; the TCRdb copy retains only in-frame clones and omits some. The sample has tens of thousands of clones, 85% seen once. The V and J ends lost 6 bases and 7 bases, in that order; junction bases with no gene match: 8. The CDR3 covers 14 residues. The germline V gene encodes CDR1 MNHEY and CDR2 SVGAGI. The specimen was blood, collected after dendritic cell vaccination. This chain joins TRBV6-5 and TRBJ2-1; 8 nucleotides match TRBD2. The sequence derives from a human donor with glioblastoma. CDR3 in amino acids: CASSLGTRRNEQFF. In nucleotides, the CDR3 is TGTGCCAGCAGCCTAGGGACTAGGAGGAATGAGCAGTTCTTC.